A single sample is the source of the 8 T cell receptor beta chains below, sequenced in a study of T-cell reconstitution after alpha-beta-depleted transplantation in children. The authors prepared the TCRbeta library with unique molecular identifiers. One entry per CDR3 protein results from TCRdb running MiXCR on the PCR reads. Among a few hundred thousand distinct CDR3 sequences listed, approximately 9% were seen once. Material: PBMCs from the stem cell graft donor, obtained from the stem cell graft. The receptors were gathered from a human donor who donated a stem cell graft to a child with acute lymphoblastic leukemia.

There are a few counts of this clonotype. The V gene is TRBV5-1, the J gene TRBJ2-7; D is uncertain. Trimming stripped 0 bases from V and 1 base from J, with 8 bases between. Looked up from germline, CDR1 is SGHRS and CDR2 is YFSETQ. CDR3 length: 14 amino acids. CDR3 amino acids: CASSLGDGSYEQYF. In DNA form, the CDR3 reads TGCGCCAGCAGCTTGGGTGACGGATCCTACGAGCAGTACTTC.

The chain employs TRBV4-2 and TRBJ2-3, with 8 bases identical to TRBD1. With V trimmed by 5 bases and J by 6 bases, 16 bases remained unmatched. This CDR3 spans 17 amino acids. Germline CDR1 is LGHNA and CDR2 is YNFKEQ. The CDR3 DNA sequence: TGTGCCAGCAGCGAAGCGGCCGGGACAGGCGGTCTGGATACGCAGTATTTT. Translated, it gives CASSEAAGTGGLDTQYF.

This clonotype appeared many times. The J gene is TRBJ2-1, the V gene TRBV20-1, with TRBD2 matching 14 bases. The CDR3 extends over 16 amino acids. Germline CDR1 DFQATT, CDR2 SNEGSKA (reference sequence). V lost 7 bases to trimming and J lost 3 bases; unmatched junction nucleotides: 8. CDR3 protein: CSVPRTSGGNYNEQFF. The CDR3 DNA follows: TGCAGTGTTCCGAGGACTAGCGGGGGGAACTACAATGAGCAGTTCTTC.

This clonotype was seen only a few times. The rearrangement links TRBV2 to TRBJ2-5, with D possibly TRBD2 on 7 matching bases. The CDR3 extends over 13 amino acids. Trimming left V 11 bases short and J 5 bases short, with 18 bases between. In germline, CDR1 is SNHLY, CDR2 FYNNEI. CDR3: CAVGRGPRETQYF. In nucleotides, the CDR3 is TGTGCCGTGGGGCGGGGGCCGCGGGAGACCCAGTACTTC.

The gene calls are TRBV25-1 and TRBJ2-3, with unresolved D. Germline CDR1 reads MGHDK; CDR2 reads SYGVNS. The CDR3 sequence is 14 residues long. V dropped 4 bases and J dropped 1 base, with 9 bases sitting between them. CDR3 DNA sequence: TGTGCCAGCAGTGTTCGTTGGGGCACAGATACGCAGTATTTT. Its translation is CASSVRWGTDTQYF.

This clonotype was seen at least ten times. The chain recombines TRBV7-2 with TRBJ2-1; 11 bases are shared with TRBD2. Germline loops: CDR1 SGHTA, CDR2 FQGNSA. The junction had 4 bases not matched to a gene; V was cut back by 5 bases and J by 4 bases. The CDR3 consists of 15 residues. The CDR3 DNA reads TGTGCCAGCAGCCAAACTAGCGGGGGATACAATGAGCAGTTCTTC. Translating gives CASSQTSGGYNEQFF. The whole variable domain, filled in from reference TRBV7-2 and TRBJ2-1, reads GAGVSQSPSNKVTEKGKDVELRCDPISGHTALYWYRQSLGQGLEFLIYFQGNSAPDKSGLPSDRFSAERTGGSVSTLTIQRTQQEDSAVYLCASSQTSGGYNEQFFGPGTRLTVL.

This clonotype has a count of ten or more. The CDR3 sequence is CASRPVGITGSSEKLFF. The CDR3 DNA is TGCGCCAGCAGACCAGTAGGAATTACAGGGTCAAGTGAAAAACTGTTTTTT. The rearrangement uses TRBV5-1 and TRBJ1-4; a weak D match, TRBD1 (6 bases). V lost 5 bases, J lost 7 bases, and 24 bases lay in between. The germline V gene has CDR1 SGHRS and CDR2 YFSETQ. This CDR3 has 17 residues.

This clonotype was detected a few times. The CDR3 DNA sequence: TGTGCCAGCAGAACCGGGGAGCTGTTTTTT. Amino acids: CASRTGELFF. The chain is built from TRBV7-9 and TRBJ2-2, with D unclear. This CDR3 region has 10 residues. Per the germline V gene, CDR1 is SEHNR and CDR2 is FQNEAQ (reference sequence). V was clipped by 6 bases and J by 5 bases, with 1 base between them.